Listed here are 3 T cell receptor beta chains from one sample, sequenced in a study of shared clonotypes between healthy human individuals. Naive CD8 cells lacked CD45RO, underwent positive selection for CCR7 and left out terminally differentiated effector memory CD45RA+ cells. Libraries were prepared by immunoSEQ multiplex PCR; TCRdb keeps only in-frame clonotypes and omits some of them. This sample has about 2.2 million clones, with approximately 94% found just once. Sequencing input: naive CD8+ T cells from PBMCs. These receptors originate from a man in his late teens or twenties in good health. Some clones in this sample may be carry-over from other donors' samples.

The chain's CDR3 is CASSLRGEEDSGANVLTF. In DNA form, the CDR3 reads TGTGCCAGCAGCCTCCGGGGAGAGGAGGACTCTGGGGCCAACGTCCTGACTTTC. The chain combines TRBV7-9 with TRBJ2-6; possibly TRBD2 for D (5 bases). This CDR3 contains 18 residues. Germline CDR1 is SEHNR and CDR2 is FQNEAQ (reference sequence). Trimming removed 5 bases at V and 0 bases at J, with 17 bases between.

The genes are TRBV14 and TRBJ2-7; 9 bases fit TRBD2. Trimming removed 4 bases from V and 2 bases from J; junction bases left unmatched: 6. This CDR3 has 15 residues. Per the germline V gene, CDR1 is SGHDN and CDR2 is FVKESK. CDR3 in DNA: TGTGCCAGCAGCCTCCTGACTAGCGGTACCTACGAGCAGTACTTC. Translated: CASSLLTSGTYEQYF.

The CDR3 region has the DNA TGTGCCAGCAGCTTAGGAGGGGGCGTTTTCGAGCAGTACTTC. It translates to CASSLGGGVFEQYF. This rearrangement joins TRBV7-9 to TRBJ2-7; 7 bases align to TRBD1. V shed 1 base and J 6 bases; nucleotides not matched to a gene: 6. The CDR3 extends over 14 amino acids. Germline lookup yields CDR1 SEHNR and CDR2 FQNEAQ (reference sequence).